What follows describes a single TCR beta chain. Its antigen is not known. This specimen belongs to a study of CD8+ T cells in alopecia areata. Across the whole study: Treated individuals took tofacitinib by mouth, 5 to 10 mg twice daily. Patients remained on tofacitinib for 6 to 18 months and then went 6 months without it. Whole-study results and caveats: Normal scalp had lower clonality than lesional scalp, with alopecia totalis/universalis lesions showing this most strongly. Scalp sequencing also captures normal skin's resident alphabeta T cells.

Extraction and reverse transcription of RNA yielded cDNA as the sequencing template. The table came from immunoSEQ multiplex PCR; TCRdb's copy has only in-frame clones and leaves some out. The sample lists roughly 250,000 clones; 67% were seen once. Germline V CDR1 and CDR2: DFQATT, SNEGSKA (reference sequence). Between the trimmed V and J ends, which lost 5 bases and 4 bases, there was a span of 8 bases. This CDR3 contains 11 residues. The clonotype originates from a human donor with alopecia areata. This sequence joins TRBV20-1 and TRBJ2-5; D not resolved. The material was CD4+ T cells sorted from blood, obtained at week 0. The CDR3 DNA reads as TGCAGTGCTGTCCCAAGAGAGACCCAGTACTTC. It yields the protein CSAVPRETQYF.